The next 22 T cell receptor beta chains were all read from a single sample in a study of CD4+ T cells in melanoma. Profiling relied on immunoSEQ multiplex PCR, and the TCRdb table lists in-frame clones only, not all of them. The table includes about 110,000 clones, over 80% detected once. What was sequenced was peripheral blood. These receptor sequences come from a human donor with melanoma.

J is TRBJ2-7 and V is TRBV25-1; unclear D gene. Germline CDR1 is MGHDK and CDR2 is SYGVNS. V was pared by 4 bases and J by 3 bases, with 10 bases between. The CDR3 runs to 13 residues. CDR3 coding DNA: TGTGCCAGCAGTGGATCCCCAAGCTACGAGCAGTACTTC. Translating gives CASSGSPSYEQYF.

The genes are TRBV18 and TRBJ2-1, with D tentatively TRBD2 (6 bases). Germline loops: CDR1 KGHSH, CDR2 LQKENI. V was shortened by 6 bases and J by 0 bases, with 15 bases between the two germline ends. There are 16 residues in the CDR3. The DNA of the CDR3 is TGTGCCAGCTCCTCCGGGGGATCGGGCTCCTACAATGAGCAGTTCTTC. The encoded protein is CASSSGGSGSYNEQFF.

The J gene is TRBJ2-7, the V gene TRBV9; 9 positions match TRBD2. There are 16 residues in the CDR3. Germline values: CDR1 SGDLS, CDR2 YYNGEE. Trimming cost V 0 bases and J 2 bases; bases outside gene matches: 6. CDR3 DNA sequence: TGTGCCAGCAGCGTAGGGGGTCTAGCGGGAACCTACGAGCAGTACTTC. Translation: CASSVGGLAGTYEQYF.

This chain joins TRBV7-3 and TRBJ2-7, with 8 bases fitting TRBD2. Germline CDR1 and CDR2: SGHTA and FQGTGA. The CDR3 is made up of 15 amino acids. The J segment lost 2 bases and the V segment lost 2 bases, leaving 5 bases of the junction unmatched. In DNA form, the CDR3 reads TGTGCCAGCAGCTTATCCGCGGGAGGCCCCTACGAGCAGTACTTC. Encoded protein: CASSLSAGGPYEQYF.

This clone appeared once. The genes are TRBV7-8 and TRBJ2-3, with D tentatively TRBD1 (6 bases). Germline CDR1 and CDR2: SGHVS and FQNEAQ. The CDR3 has 15 amino acids. V was cut by 4 bases and J by 2 bases, with 13 bases left in between. CDR3: CASSYRDINTDTQYF. DNA of the CDR3: TGTGCCAGCAGCTACCGGGACATCAACACAGATACGCAGTATTTT.

The chain links TRBV5-1 to TRBJ2-5, with TRBD2 matching 11 bases. This CDR3 region has 16 residues. CDR1 is SGHRS and CDR2 is YFSETQ in the germline V gene. Trimming took 4 bases from V and 4 from J; bases not matched to a gene: 9. The CDR3 coding sequence is TGCGCCAGCAGCCCCCCGCTAGCGGGAGGACCAGAGACCCAGTACTTC. Translating gives CASSPPLAGGPETQYF.

This clone was found once. The J gene is TRBJ2-3, the V gene TRBV2, with TRBD2 identical over 9 bases. The CDR3 contains 14 residues. CDR1 and CDR2 from the germline V gene are SNHLY and FYNNEI. Trimming took 11 bases from V and 2 from J; bases not matched to a gene: 8. Here the CDR3 reads CAGTSGPPTDTQYF. The CDR3 nucleotides are TGTGCCGGCACTAGCGGGCCACCCACAGATACGCAGTATTTT.

The V gene is TRBV28, the J gene TRBJ1-5; tentative D call: TRBD1 (5 bases). Germline V gene sequence: CDR1 MDHEN, CDR2 SYDVKM. CDR3 length: 16 residues. Trimming took 5 bases from V and 4 from J, leaving 18 bases between them. As DNA, the CDR3 is TGTGCCAGCAGTAATCATGGTCGGGGGTTAAATCAGCCCCAGCATTTT. It translates to CASSNHGRGLNQPQHF.

A few counts support this clone. V gene TRBV6-6 combines with J gene TRBJ1-5, with D perhaps matching TRBD1 (6 bases). CDR3 length: 15 residues. Germline V gene data show CDR1 as MNHNY and CDR2 as SVGAGI (reference sequence). V gave up 6 bases and J gave up 1 base, with 13 bases separating them. CDR3 sequence reads: CASSPSRGSNQPQHF. For the CDR3, the DNA is TGTGCCAGCAGCCCTAGCAGGGGAAGCAATCAGCCCCAGCATTTT.

This chain uses TRBV15 with TRBJ2-1; the D is unclear. Germline V CDR1 and CDR2: LNHNV, YYDKDF (reference sequence). V shed 0 bases and J shed 2 bases, with 2 bases lying between them. The CDR3 loop spans 13 amino acids. DNA of the CDR3: TGTGCCACCAGCAGAGATCCCTACAATGAGCAGTTCTTC. Residues: CATSRDPYNEQFF.

The V gene is TRBV11-3, the J gene TRBJ2-3; no reliable D call. V was pared by 4 bases and J by 2 bases, with 4 bases between. The CDR3 sequence is 12 residues long. Germline CDR1 is SGHNT and CDR2 is YENEEA. CDR3 nucleotide sequence: TGTGCCAGCAGCTCACACACAGATACGCAGTATTTT. It specifies CASSSHTDTQYF.

The V and J genes are TRBV6-1 and TRBJ1-5; possibly TRBD1 for D (6 bases). Germline-derived CDR1 and CDR2 are MNHNS and SASEGT. The CDR3 runs 14 residues. Trimming removed 6 bases at V and 6 bases at J, with 15 bases between. The CDR3 DNA is TGTGCCAGCAGGAAACAGGGAGGGAGTCAGCCCCAGCATTTT. The encoded protein is CASRKQGGSQPQHF.

The gene calls are TRBV11-3 and TRBJ2-3, with D possibly TRBD2 on 5 matching bases. The V gene's germline CDR1 is SGHNT and CDR2 YENEEA. V was trimmed by 5 bases and J by 5 bases, leaving 11 bases between them. This CDR3 contains 13 residues. This CDR3 is CASSLRGGDTQYF. CDR3 DNA: TGTGCCAGCAGCCTCCGGGGTGGAGATACGCAGTATTTT.

This rearrangement joins TRBV28 to TRBJ1-2; D is ambiguous. Germline V lookup: CDR1 MDHEN, CDR2 SYDVKM. The CDR3 has 11 residues. Trimming pared 6 bases from V and 5 bases from J, leaving 7 bases between. The DNA of the CDR3 is TGTGCCAGCAGGGGCGGGTATGGCTACACCTTC. This encodes CASRGGYGYTF.

This sequence joins TRBV6-1 and TRBJ2-2, with D hard to call. Per the germline V gene, CDR1 is MNHNS and CDR2 is SASEGT. Trimming took off 2 bases at V and 6 bases at J, with 25 bases between the two ends. The CDR3 extends over 19 amino acids. Here the CDR3 reads CASSERPPGIIFYAGELFF. CDR3 bases: TGTGCCAGCAGTGAACGACCGCCCGGAATTATCTTTTACGCCGGGGAGCTGTTTTTT.

This chain links TRBV4-2 with TRBJ2-3, with D possibly called TRBD1 or TRBD2 (5 bases each). CDR1 is LGHNA, CDR2 YNFKEQ, per germline. Deletions cut 4 bases from V and 2 bases from J, with 16 bases between. This CDR3 comprises 16 residues. CDR3 amino acids: CASSLEPGAYTDTQYF. CDR3 nucleotide sequence: TGTGCCAGCAGCCTCGAGCCCGGGGCCTACACAGATACGCAGTATTTT.

This clone has a single count. The chain employs TRBV21-1 and TRBJ2-1. TRBV21-1 is noted as a pseudogene. The CDR3 extends over 14 amino acids. The CDR3 reads CASSNQGGRNEQFF. The CDR3 DNA follows: TGTGCCAGCAGCAACCAGGGGGGGCGCAATGAGCAGTTCTTC.

The chain joins TRBV28 to TRBJ1-1, with 8 bases matching TRBD1. Germline V gives CDR1 MDHEN, CDR2 SYDVKM. This CDR3 is 14 amino acids long. With 7 bases clipped from V and 1 base from J, the junction kept 5 bases outside the gene matches. The CDR3 DNA is TGTGCCAGCAAACCGACAGGGGCGAACACTGAAGCTTTCTTT. Its translation is CASKPTGANTEAFF.

The chain has TRBV4-2 and TRBJ2-3; 7 bases are shared with TRBD1. V gave up 3 bases and J gave up 6 bases; unmatched junction bases: 6. CDR1 is LGHNA, CDR2 YNFKEQ, per germline. This CDR3 region has 14 residues. CDR3 bases: TGTGCCAGCAGCCAGCCCGACAGGGCGGATACGCAGTATTTT. It encodes CASSQPDRADTQYF.

This clone was seen only once. This sequence joins TRBV11-2 and TRBJ2-7, with 8 positions matching TRBD1. The V gene's germline CDR1 is SGHAT and CDR2 FQNNGV. The CDR3 consists of 14 residues. Trimming removed 8 bases from V and 5 bases from J; junction bases left unmatched: 11. The CDR3 is CASALGQGIHEQYF. CDR3 bases: TGTGCCAGCGCGCTTGGACAGGGTATCCACGAGCAGTACTTC.

This chain links TRBV27 with TRBJ2-1, with D perhaps TRBD1 (6 bases). There are 16 residues in the CDR3. V dropped 10 bases and J dropped 5 bases, with 24 bases sitting between them. Looked up from germline, CDR1 is MNHEY and CDR2 is SMNVEV (reference sequence). The CDR3 is CANCLLTGTRHNEQFF. The DNA for the CDR3 is TGTGCCAATTGCCTATTGACCGGGACACGGCACAATGAGCAGTTCTTC.

The chain couples TRBV28 to TRBJ1-5; 7 bases fit TRBD1. This CDR3 is 15 amino acids long. Germline V gives CDR1 MDHEN, CDR2 SYDVKM. With 7 bases clipped from V and 7 bases from J, the junction kept 13 bases outside the gene matches. The CDR3 DNA follows: TGTGCCAGCAACTCACAGGGGCAGGGTAGACAGCCCCAGCATTTT. Its translation is CASNSQGQGRQPQHF.